This T cell receptor beta chain was identified in a study of CD8 T cells in ankylosing spondylitis. Overall study results and limits: Ankylosing spondylitis blood appeared to carry a characteristic TCR beta motif of 7 or 8 highly homologous variants. Significantly higher representation of disease-linked clones was reported for matched ankylosing spondylitis synovial fluid.

Quantitative 5'-RACE with molecular barcodes produced the TCR beta libraries. Each CDR3 protein is one row after TCRdb ran MiXCR on the 5' RACE reads. This sample has around 160,000 distinct CDR3 sequences, with under 14% found just once. This clonotype was detected ten times or more. Its antigen is unidentified. Trimming took off 4 bases at V and 11 bases at J, with 13 bases between the two ends. The CDR3 runs 12 residues. This receptor was identified in a male donor with ankylosing spondylitis or in good health (not recorded which). The chain links TRBV12-3 or TRBV12-4 to TRBJ2-3; D tentatively reads TRBD1 or TRBD2 (6 bases each). Sequenced material: blood, either unsorted or a sorted T cell fraction (not recorded which). CDR3 in DNA: TGTGCCAGCAGTTCCCCGAAGGGGGGGCAGTATTTT. Translating it yields CASSSPKGGQYF.